This entry lists 10 T cell receptor beta chains sequenced from one sample in a study of cytomegalovirus exposure and HLA in healthy donors (dated by TCRdb to the late 2010s). The library came from the immunoSEQ multiplex PCR assay. TCRdb re-hosts the immuneACCESS table, in-frame sequences only. Its copies lack some clones; in the studies checked, an unresolved V gene accounts for under half of them, and the cause for the rest is not known. The table for this sample lists around 140,000 clones; roughly 87% of them were counted only once. Clones ranked in the top ten supply less than 5.5% of the sample. Source material: PBMCs. These receptor sequences come from a man younger than 35 in good health and CMV-seropositive.

The chain carries TRBV5-6 and TRBJ1-5; a possible D gene is TRBD1 (5 bases). The CDR3 contains 14 residues. CDR1 and CDR2 (germline): SGHDT, YYEEEE. Trimming took off 0 bases at V and 8 bases at J, with 12 bases between the two ends. CDR3 region: CASSLAGRVKPQHF. Written as DNA, the CDR3 is TGTGCCAGCAGCTTGGCAGGGAGGGTGAAGCCCCAGCATTTT.

Regarding this clone: The junction and the germline gene differ at one end; a read error may be behind it. The CDR3 is CASSLEGRIF. The CDR3 DNA reads TGTGCCAGCAGCTTAGAGGGCCGAATCTTC. This rearrangement joins TRBV11-2 to TRBJ2-1; no clear D gene. CDR1 is SGHAT, CDR2 FQNNGV, per germline. The CDR3 is 10 amino acids.

The gene calls are TRBV30 and TRBJ2-3, with D possibly being TRBD2 (6 bases). CDR3 length: 14 amino acids. CDR1 GTSNPN and CDR2 SVGIG come from the germline V gene (reference sequence). The V end was cut by 4 bases, the J end by 2 bases, with 13 bases between. In DNA, the CDR3 is TGTGCCTGGAAACCGGGACTCTCCACAGATACGCAGTATTTT. It codes for CAWKPGLSTDTQYF. The whole variable domain, filled in from reference TRBV30 and TRBJ2-3, reads SQTIHQWPATLVQPVGSPLSLECTVEGTSNPNLYWYRQAAGRGLQLLFYSVGIGQISSEVPQNLSASRPQDRQFILSSKKLLLSDSGFYLCAWKPGLSTDTQYFGPGTRLTVL.

The chain couples TRBV5-1 to TRBJ2-3, with TRBD2 identical over 14 bases. The J segment lost 4 bases and the V segment lost 4 bases, leaving 11 bases of the junction unmatched. Germline V CDR1 and CDR2: SGHRS, YFSETQ. The CDR3 length is 18 residues. In DNA form, the CDR3 reads TGCGCCAGCAGCAGAATAGGACTAGCGGGAGGTGTGTCAGATACGCAGTATTTT. Encoded protein: CASSRIGLAGGVSDTQYF. Supplemented by reference TRBV5-1 and TRBJ2-3, the full variable domain reads KAGVTQTPRYLIKTRGQQVTLSCSPISGHRSVSWYQQTPGQGLQFLFEYFSETQRNKGNFPGRFSGRQFSNSRSEMNVSTLELGDSALYLCASSRIGLAGGVSDTQYFGPGTRLTVL.

This clone was observed a few times. The gene calls are TRBV28 and TRBJ2-7; D might be TRBD2 (6 bases). This CDR3 spans 12 amino acids. V dropped 6 bases and J dropped 6 bases, with 12 bases sitting between them. CDR1 and CDR2 from the germline V gene are MDHEN and SYDVKM. The CDR3 loop is CASRSSGGEQYF. The CDR3 nucleotides are TGTGCCAGCAGGTCCTCCGGGGGCGAGCAGTACTTC.

This clone has more than one count but fewer than ten. V and J are TRBV7-3 and TRBJ1-1; D not certain. V gave up 1 base and J gave up 6 bases, with 9 bases separating them. The V gene's germline CDR1 is SGHTA and CDR2 FQGTGA. The CDR3 spans 13 residues. This CDR3 is CASSLMKGAEAFF. The CDR3 DNA reads TGTGCCAGCAGCTTAATGAAGGGAGCTGAAGCTTTCTTT.

J is TRBJ2-3 and V is TRBV11-1; 8 bases fit TRBD2. The CDR3 has 19 amino acids. CDR1 and CDR2 from the germline V gene are SGHAT and FQDESV (reference sequence). The J segment lost 2 bases and the V segment lost 5 bases, leaving 18 bases of the junction unmatched. In DNA, the CDR3 is TGTGCCAGCAGCCGCAACTGGGGCGGCGGGGGGTTATCCACAGATACGCAGTATTTT. This translates into CASSRNWGGGGLSTDTQYF. Combining the CDR3 with reference TRBV11-1 and TRBJ2-3 gives the whole variable domain EAEVAQSPRYKITEKSQAVAFWCDPISGHATLYWYRQILGQGPELLVQFQDESVVDDSQLPKDRFSAERLKGVDSTLKIQPAELGDSAMYLCASSRNWGGGGLSTDTQYFGPGTRLTVL.

J is TRBJ1-5 and V is TRBV5-5, with D uncertain. The V and J ends lost 4 bases and 4 bases respectively, with 9 bases between them. The CDR3 contains 13 residues. CDR1 and CDR2 from the germline V gene are SGHKS and YYEKEE (reference sequence). DNA for the CDR3: TGTGCCAGCAGCGGAGGAGGGAATCAGCCCCAGCATTTT. Translated, it gives CASSGGGNQPQHF.

This chain joins TRBV4-1 and TRBJ2-7; 8 positions agree with TRBD2. The CDR3 is 14 residues long. V lost 4 bases, J lost 7 bases, and 9 bases stayed unmatched. Germline CDR1 is MGHRA and CDR2 is YSYEKL. The CDR3 nucleotides read TGCGCCAGCAGCCCCCTAGAGCCGGGGGGGGAGCAGTACTTC. It codes for CASSPLEPGGEQYF.

The gene calls are TRBV6-1 and TRBJ2-5; no firm D call. The V gene's germline CDR1 is MNHNS and CDR2 SASEGT. The V end was cut by 6 bases, the J end by 2 bases, with 10 bases between. CDR3 length equals 13 residues. In DNA, the CDR3 is TGTGCCAGCAGGGTCCACTTGCAAGAGACCCAGTACTTC. It specifies CASRVHLQETQYF.